These 26 T cell receptor beta chains came from one sample sequenced in a study of cytomegalovirus exposure and HLA in healthy donors. This PCR relied on a set of 60 Vbeta primers and 13 Jbeta primers. The protocol was immunoSEQ multiplex PCR, while the TCRdb copy is restricted to in-frame clones and leaves out a portion. The sample records more than 80,000 clones, more than 60% being singletons. The sample taken for sequencing was PBMCs. These receptors were collected from a human donor in good health.

The chain carries TRBV9 and TRBJ2-5, with TRBD1 identical over 7 bases. The tail of the sequence fits TRBJ2-7 better, so the J call may be wrong. Germline CDR1 is SGDLS and CDR2 is YYNGEE. CDR3 length: 15 amino acids. CDR3 protein: CASSIRQGTRDEQYF. CDR3 DNA sequence: TGTGCCAGCAGCATCCGACAGGGAACGAGAGACGAGCAGTACTTC.

The gene calls are TRBV30 and TRBJ1-2; 10 bases agree with TRBD1. The junction had 6 bases not matched to a gene; V was cut back by 7 bases and J by 4 bases. Germline values: CDR1 GTSNPN, CDR2 SVGIG (reference sequence). The CDR3 contains 13 residues. The CDR3, as DNA: TGTGCCTTAGGGACAGGGGATATCTATGGCTACACCTTC. Encoded protein: CALGTGDIYGYTF.

The rearrangement uses TRBV6-1 and TRBJ2-1, with TRBD2 matching over 8 bases. The CDR3 extends over 14 amino acids. The V segment lost 4 bases and the J segment 6 bases; nucleotides outside the gene matches: 5. Germline values: CDR1 MNHNS, CDR2 SASEGT. This CDR3 reads CASSAGLGFNEQFF. The CDR3 DNA reads TGTGCCAGCAGTGCGGGACTAGGGTTCAATGAGCAGTTCTTC.

The rearrangement uses TRBV5-1 and TRBJ2-5, with D perhaps matching TRBD2 (6 bases). From germline, CDR1 is SGHRS and CDR2 YFSETQ. The V gene lost 4 bases and the J gene lost 5 bases, with 15 bases spanning the gap. CDR3 length equals 14 residues. In nucleotides, the CDR3 is TGCGCCAGCAGCCCGGAGGGTCGTGGGGAGACCCAGTACTTC. Amino acids: CASSPEGRGETQYF.

J is TRBJ2-7 and V is TRBV9; 11 positions match TRBD2. J gave up 6 bases and V 4 bases, and 3 bases lay outside the gene matches. Germline assignment: CDR1 SGDLS and CDR2 YYNGEE. The CDR3 totals 13 residues. The CDR3 bases are TGTGCCAGCAGCACCGGGACTAGCGGCGAGCAGTACTTC. It yields the protein CASSTGTSGEQYF.

The V and J genes are TRBV5-4 and TRBJ2-2, with D possibly TRBD1 on 5 matching bases. CDR1 and CDR2 from the germline V gene are SGHNT and YYREEE (reference sequence). This CDR3 is 13 amino acids long. V shed 0 bases and J shed 15 bases, with 15 bases lying between them. CDR3 loop: CASSLVGAGKVFF. CDR3 bases: TGTGCCAGCAGCTTGGTAGGGGCTGGTAAGGTGTTTTTT.

The chain has TRBV9 and TRBJ2-7; 12 bases agree with TRBD2. This CDR3 region has 16 residues. Losses at the gene ends were 0 bases for V and 6 bases for J; bases not matched to a gene: 7. Per the germline V gene, CDR1 is SGDLS and CDR2 is YYNGEE. The CDR3 bases are TGTGCCAGCAGCGTAGGGGCTAGCGGGAGGGCCGCCGAGCAGTACTTC. Residues: CASSVGASGRAAEQYF.

J is TRBJ2-3 and V is TRBV12-5; no reliable D call. Per the germline V gene, CDR1 is LGHNT and CDR2 is FRNRAP. The CDR3 has 14 residues. Trimming took off 7 bases at V and 0 bases at J, with 11 bases between the two ends. CDR3 sequence: CASALTMSTDTQYF. In DNA form, the CDR3 reads TGTGCTAGTGCCTTGACAATGAGCACAGATACGCAGTATTTT.

This sequence joins TRBV2 and TRBJ1-2, with D perhaps TRBD1 (6 bases). The V end was cut by 1 base, the J end by 2 bases, with 11 bases between. Per germline, CDR1 SNHLY and CDR2 FYNNEI. There are 15 residues in the CDR3. CDR3 loop: CASSEDGRGNYGYTF. CDR3 bases: TGTGCCAGCAGTGAAGACGGCAGGGGAAACTATGGCTACACCTTC.

The rearrangement links TRBV4-3 to TRBJ2-7, with 13 bases aligning to TRBD2. The V gene's germline CDR1 is LGHNA and CDR2 YSLEER. The CDR3 spans 15 residues. Unmatched junction bases numbered 6, after V lost 5 bases and J lost 5 bases. For the CDR3, the DNA is TGCGCCAGCAGCACCCGGACTAGCGGGAGTCACGAGCAGTACTTC. Translating it yields CASSTRTSGSHEQYF.

The chain carries TRBV6-5 and TRBJ1-6; D call uncertain. Per the germline V gene, CDR1 is MNHEY and CDR2 is SVGAGI. V was shortened by 0 bases and J by 9 bases, with 6 bases between the two germline ends. This CDR3 comprises 13 residues. The CDR3 here is CASSYSTFSPLHF. The CDR3 nucleotides are TGTGCCAGCAGTTACTCAACATTTTCACCCCTCCACTTT.

This clone came up a few times. The gene calls are TRBV7-7 and TRBJ2-5; 8 nucleotides line up with TRBD2. Trimming at V came to 4 bases and at J to 4 bases, leaving 11 bases not matched to a gene. The CDR3 spans 16 residues. The germline V gene encodes CDR1 SSHAT and CDR2 FNYEAQ (reference sequence). This CDR3 reads CASSSDGRAMGETQYF. CDR3 in DNA: TGTGCCAGCAGCTCCGACGGGAGGGCCATGGGAGAGACCCAGTACTTC.

The V gene is TRBV5-1, the J gene TRBJ2-5, with D possibly being TRBD2 (6 bases). CDR1 is SGHRS, CDR2 YFSETQ, per germline. There are 11 residues in the CDR3. Trimming left V 7 bases short and J 5 bases short, with 9 bases between. The DNA of the CDR3 is TGCGCCAGCGGGGAGGTGGAGACCCAGTACTTC. Translation: CASGEVETQYF. The full variable domain, completed using reference TRBV5-1 and TRBJ2-5, is KAGVTQTPRYLIKTRGQQVTLSCSPISGHRSVSWYQQTPGQGLQFLFEYFSETQRNKGNFPGRFSGRQFSNSRSEMNVSTLELGDSALYLCASGEVETQYFGPGTRLLVL.

This clone was picked up a small number of times. The rearrangement links TRBV10-3 to TRBJ2-2, with 11 bases lining up with TRBD2. CDR3 length: 16 amino acids. After removal of 7 bases from V and 6 bases from J, the junction contained 10 bases not matched to a gene. Germline CDR1 is ENHRY and CDR2 is SYGVKD. Here the CDR3 reads CAIKSSGRSNSGELFF. The DNA for the CDR3 is TGTGCCATCAAGTCTAGCGGGAGGTCCAATTCCGGGGAGCTGTTTTTT.

This chain links TRBV9 with TRBJ1-6; D is unclear. With 0 bases removed from V and 14 bases from J, the gap between germline ends came to 15 bases. The V gene's germline CDR1 is SGDLS and CDR2 YYNGEE. This CDR3 comprises 14 residues. The CDR3 sequence: CASSVGSPGVTLHF. The CDR3 DNA reads as TGTGCCAGCAGCGTAGGTTCTCCCGGGGTAACCCTCCACTTT.

The rearrangement links TRBV27 to TRBJ2-3; a weak D match, TRBD1 (5 bases). This CDR3 spans 15 amino acids. V was shortened by 3 bases and J by 3 bases, with 13 bases between the two germline ends. The germline gives CDR1 MNHEY, CDR2 SMNVEV (reference sequence). CDR3 nucleotide sequence: TGTGCCAGCAGTTTCCCGTCGCAGGGTACAGATACGCAGTATTTT. Translation gives CASSFPSQGTDTQYF.

The V call is TRBV18, the J call TRBJ2-3; D is uncertain. This CDR3 is built from 14 residues. V was trimmed by 5 bases and J by 0 bases, leaving 9 bases between them. Germline CDR1 and CDR2: KGHSH and LQKENI. The CDR3 bases are TGTGCCAGCTCATTCTCCGTGAGCACAGATACGCAGTATTTT. It is translated as CASSFSVSTDTQYF.

The V call is TRBV5-4, the J call TRBJ2-1; 11 bases are a match to TRBD2. J gave up 3 bases and V 4 bases, and 6 bases lay outside the gene matches. The CDR3 is 16 residues long. Per germline, CDR1 SGHNT and CDR2 YYREEE (reference sequence). The CDR3, as DNA: TGTGCCAGCAGCAGGGGACTAGCGGACAGCTACAATGAGCAGTTCTTC. This sequence encodes CASSRGLADSYNEQFF.

Details on this clone: This CDR3 is also generated by other DNA sequences in the sample. For the CDR3, the DNA is TGTGCCAGCAGATACAGGGTGGGGGAGACCCAGTACTTC. Its protein product is CASRYRVGETQYF. V usage is TRBV6-1 and J usage is TRBJ2-5; D may be TRBD1 (6 bases). This CDR3 has 13 amino acids. Deletions cut 6 bases from V and 5 bases from J, with 13 bases between. Germline CDR1 reads MNHNS; CDR2 reads SASEGT.

This clone was detected only a few times. The chain combines TRBV2 with TRBJ1-2; tentative D call: TRBD1 (5 bases). V was clipped by 7 bases and J by 8 bases, with 8 bases between them. The V gene's germline CDR1 is SNHLY and CDR2 FYNNEI. The CDR3 has 10 residues. The CDR3 region is CASTGQGYTF. The CDR3 nucleotides are TGTGCCAGCACAGGGCAGGGCTACACCTTC.

Note on this clone: At one of its ends the junction is not consistent with the germline gene, which may arise from a read error. The rearrangement joins TRBV28 to TRBJ1-6; D perhaps matches TRBD1 (6 bases). Germline-derived CDR1 and CDR2 are MDHEN and SYDVKM. The CDR3 contains 12 residues. The chain's CDR3 is CASSLDSSSTYF. In DNA, the CDR3 is TGTGCCAGCAGTTTGGACAGTAGCTCTACTTACTTT.

This chain connects TRBV25-1 to TRBJ1-1; D uncertain. The ends were cut back, 2 bases at V and 1 base at J, with 11 bases in the middle. The CDR3 is 15 residues long. Germline V gene data show CDR1 as MGHDK and CDR2 as SYGVNS. The CDR3 DNA reads TGTGCCAGCAGTGAAGATGGAGGAAGGAACACTGAAGCTTTCTTT. It encodes CASSEDGGRNTEAFF.

The chain has TRBV4-1 and TRBJ1-2; a weak D match, TRBD1 (6 bases). Germline loops: CDR1 MGHRA, CDR2 YSYEKL. Deletions cut 4 bases from V and 7 bases from J, with 22 bases between. This CDR3 has 16 residues. The CDR3 here is CASSLSPLQGLLGYTF. The DNA for the CDR3 is TGCGCCAGCAGCCTGTCGCCGCTACAGGGATTGCTTGGCTACACCTTC.

The chain carries TRBV9 and TRBJ2-2; TRBD2 might be the D (7 bases). The germline V and J ends were trimmed by 0 bases and 5 bases, with 11 bases remaining between them. Germline-derived CDR1 and CDR2 are SGDLS and YYNGEE. This CDR3 is built from 15 residues. This CDR3 reads CASSVVGGQTGELFF. CDR3 bases: TGTGCCAGCAGCGTAGTCGGGGGGCAAACCGGGGAGCTGTTTTTT.

This clone was seen only once. This chain joins TRBV19 and TRBJ1-2; 10 bases line up with TRBD1. V shed 10 bases, J shed 5 bases, and the junction held 10 bases outside the gene matches. The CDR3 consists of 14 residues. Germline V gene data show CDR1 as LNHDA and CDR2 as SQIVND (reference sequence). The CDR3 here is CATSRTGGFYGYTF. Written as DNA, the CDR3 is TGTGCCACCTCCCGGACAGGGGGGTTTTATGGCTACACCTTC.

The rearrangement uses TRBV7-9 and TRBJ1-4; maybe TRBD1 (6 bases). V lost 2 bases and J lost 14, with 12 bases in between. Germline CDR1 is SEHNR and CDR2 is FQNEAQ (reference sequence). The CDR3 length is 12 residues. CDR3 sequence (DNA): TGTGCCAGCAGCTTATCGGACAGTCGGCTGTTTTTT. It encodes CASSLSDSRLFF.